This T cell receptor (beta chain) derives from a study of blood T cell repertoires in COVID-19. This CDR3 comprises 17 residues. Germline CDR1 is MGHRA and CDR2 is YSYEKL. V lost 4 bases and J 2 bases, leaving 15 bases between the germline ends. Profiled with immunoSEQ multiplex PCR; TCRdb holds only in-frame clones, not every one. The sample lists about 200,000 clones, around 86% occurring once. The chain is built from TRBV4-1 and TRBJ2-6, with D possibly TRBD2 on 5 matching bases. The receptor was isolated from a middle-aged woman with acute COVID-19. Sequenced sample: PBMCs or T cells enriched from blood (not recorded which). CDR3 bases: TGCGCCAGCAGCCCCGGACTTGGCTTTGCTGGGGCCAACGTCCTGACTTTC. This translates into CASSPGLGFAGANVLTF.